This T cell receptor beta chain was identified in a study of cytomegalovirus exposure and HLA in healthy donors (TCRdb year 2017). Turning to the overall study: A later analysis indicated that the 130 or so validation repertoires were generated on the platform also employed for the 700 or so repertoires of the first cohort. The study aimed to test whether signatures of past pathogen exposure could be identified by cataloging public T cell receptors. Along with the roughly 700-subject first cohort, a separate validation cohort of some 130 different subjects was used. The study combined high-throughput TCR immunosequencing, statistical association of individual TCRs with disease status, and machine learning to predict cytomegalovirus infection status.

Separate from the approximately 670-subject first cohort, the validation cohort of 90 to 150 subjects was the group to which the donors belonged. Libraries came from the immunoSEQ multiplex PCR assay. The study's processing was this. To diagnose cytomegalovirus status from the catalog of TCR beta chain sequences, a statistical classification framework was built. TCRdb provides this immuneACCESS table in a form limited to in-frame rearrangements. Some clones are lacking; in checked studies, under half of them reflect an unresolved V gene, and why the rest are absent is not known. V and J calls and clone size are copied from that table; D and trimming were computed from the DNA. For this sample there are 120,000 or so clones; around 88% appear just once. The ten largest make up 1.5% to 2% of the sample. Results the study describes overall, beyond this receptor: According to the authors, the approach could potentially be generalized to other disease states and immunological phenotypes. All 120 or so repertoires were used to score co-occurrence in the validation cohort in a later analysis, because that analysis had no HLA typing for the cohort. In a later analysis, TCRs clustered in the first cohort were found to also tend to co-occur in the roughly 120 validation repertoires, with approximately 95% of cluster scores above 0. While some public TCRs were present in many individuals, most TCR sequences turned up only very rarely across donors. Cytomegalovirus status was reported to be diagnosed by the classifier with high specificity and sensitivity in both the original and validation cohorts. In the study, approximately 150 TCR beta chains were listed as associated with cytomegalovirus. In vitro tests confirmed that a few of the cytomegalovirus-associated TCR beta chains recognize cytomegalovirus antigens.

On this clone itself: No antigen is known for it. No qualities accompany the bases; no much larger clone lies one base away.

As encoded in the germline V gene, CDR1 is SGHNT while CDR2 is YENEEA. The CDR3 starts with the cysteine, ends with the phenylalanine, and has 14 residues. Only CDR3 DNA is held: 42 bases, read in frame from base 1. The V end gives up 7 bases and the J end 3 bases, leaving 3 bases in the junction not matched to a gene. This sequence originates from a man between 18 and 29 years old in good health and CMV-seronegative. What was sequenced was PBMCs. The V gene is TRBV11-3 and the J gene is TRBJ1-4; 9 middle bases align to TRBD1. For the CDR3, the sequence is CASTNRGPNEKLFF. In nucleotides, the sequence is TGTGCCAGCACCAACAGGGGGCCTAATGAAAAACTGTTTTTT. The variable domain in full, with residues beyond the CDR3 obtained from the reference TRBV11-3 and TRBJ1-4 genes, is EAGVVQSPRYKIIEKKQPVAFWCNPISGHNTLYWYLQNLGQGPELLIRYENEEAVDDSQLPKDRFSAERLKGVDSTLKIQPAELGDSAVYLCASTNRGPNEKLFFGSGTQLSVL.